This T cell receptor (beta chain) was obtained from a study of sequential checkpoint blockade in melanoma. Assay used: immunoSEQ multiplex PCR; TCRdb lists only in-frame clones, some missing. Found here are 5,500 to 6,500 clones, over 20% of them singletons; the top ten hold roughly 15%. Documented treatment: randomized to nivolumab then ipilimumab (arm A) or the reverse (arm B). None of the patients previously received DNA-damaging chemotherapy. This CDR3 comprises 15 residues. The chain combines TRBV21-1 with TRBJ2-1; the D call in the table, TRBD2, was not verified against the DNA. TRBV21-1 constitutes a pseudogene. This TCR came from a human donor with melanoma. The sample was tumor tissue (inferred from file names), taken from a patient given nivolumab and ipilimumab in sequence. The CDR3 sequence is CASSGASGRGNEQFF. The CDR3 DNA sequence: TGTGCCAGCAGCGGGGCTAGCGGGAGAGGGAATGAGCAGTTCTTC.